This section outlines one T cell receptor (beta chain) sequence together with its context. Combining a sample-barcoded 5' primer with a J-beta primer mix, a second PCR ran for roughly 7 to 12 cycles. Carrying 12 random nucleotides, a template-switch adaptor labeled each individual cDNA molecule. TCRdb processed the 5' RACE reads anew with MiXCR; each CDR3 protein has one entry. The sample includes 1,500,000 or so distinct CDR3 sequences, roughly 60% seen only once; the top ten take approximately 7%. Germline values: CDR1 SGHTA, CDR2 FQGNSA. There are 13 residues in the CDR3. Trimming took off 8 bases at V and 3 bases at J, with 13 bases between the two ends. This entry belongs to a study of blood T cells in healthy people across ages.

Sequencing was done on a sample of blood. The gene calls are TRBV7-2 and TRBJ2-5; D may be TRBD1 or TRBD2 (5 bases each). This TCR was recovered from a man aged 18 to 30 in good health. DNA for the CDR3: TGTGCCAGCGCCACGGGGCGGGAAGAGACCCAGTACTTC. This codes for CASATGREETQYF.